Listed here are 2 T cell receptor beta chains from one sample, sequenced in a study of blood T cells in healthy people across ages. A second 7 to 11 cycle PCR used barcoded and J-beta primers. TCRdb itself ran the 5' RACE reads through MiXCR, one entry per CDR3 protein. The table records about 620,000 distinct CDR3 sequences, 40% to 65% of them present only once. The sample comprised blood. The source of these receptors is a woman of 80 years or more in good health.

V gene TRBV7-9 combines with J gene TRBJ1-3; 7 nucleotides agree with TRBD1. CDR1 is SEHNR, CDR2 FQNEAQ, per germline (reference sequence). This CDR3 has 15 residues. The V gene end was trimmed by 1 base and the J gene end by 0 bases; junction bases not matched to a gene: 0. CDR3 bases: TGTGCCAGCAGCTTAGACAGGGGCTCTGGAAACACCATATATTTT. Residues: CASSLDRGSGNTIYF.

This clonotype was seen a few times. The V and J genes are TRBV3-1 and TRBJ2-2; 9 positions match TRBD1. Per the germline V gene, CDR1 is LGHDT and CDR2 is YNNKEL (reference sequence). Trimming took 2 bases from V and 2 from J; bases not matched to a gene: 3. This CDR3 has 16 residues. For the CDR3, the DNA is TGTGCCAGCAGCCAAAGGACAGGGGACAACACCGGGGAGCTGTTTTTT. Translating gives CASSQRTGDNTGELFF. Together with reference TRBV3-1 and TRBJ2-2, the CDR3 gives the full variable domain: DTAVSQTPKYLVTQMGNDKSIKCEQNLGHDTMYWYKQDSKKFLKIMFSYNNKELIINETVPNRFSPKSPDKAHLNLHINSLELGDSAVYFCASSQRTGDNTGELFFGEGSRLTVL.